The 11 T cell receptor beta chains listed next were all sequenced from one sample in a study of blood T cell repertoires in COVID-19. The assay was immunoSEQ multiplex PCR, and TCRdb's table has in-frame clones only and misses some. The table has 150,000 to 160,000 clones, about three quarters seen once. What was sequenced was peripheral blood. Source of these receptors: a man aged 80 or over with acute or convalescent COVID-19.

The chain employs TRBV19 and TRBJ2-3, with unresolved D. CDR1 and CDR2 from the germline V gene are LNHDA and SQIVND (reference sequence). This CDR3 is built from 12 residues. V shed 3 bases and J shed 4 bases, with 5 bases lying between them. CDR3 protein: CASSIESDTQYF. As DNA, the CDR3 is TGTGCCAGTAGTATCGAGTCAGATACGCAGTATTTT.

This sequence joins TRBV9 and TRBJ2-1; 9 bases agree with TRBD1. The CDR3 is made up of 16 amino acids. The V gene end was trimmed by 3 bases and the J gene end by 1 base; junction bases not matched to a gene: 5. Looked up from germline, CDR1 is SGDLS and CDR2 is YYNGEE. The CDR3 coding sequence is TGTGCCAGCAGCGGAAGACAGGGGGGATCCTACAATGAGCAGTTCTTC. This encodes CASSGRQGGSYNEQFF.

In its sample, this clone was seen once. The chain links TRBV21-1 to TRBJ1-6. TRBV21-1 is classified as a pseudogene. The CDR3 contains 16 residues. For the CDR3, the DNA is TGTGCCAGCTCGCTTACTAACTTGACCTCCGACGCACCCCTCCACTTT. Translation gives CASSLTNLTSDAPLHF.

The genes are TRBV28 and TRBJ2-7; D might be TRBD1 (5 bases). In germline, CDR1 is MDHEN, CDR2 SYDVKM. V shed 4 bases and J shed 6 bases, with 16 bases lying between them. There are 14 residues in the CDR3. The DNA of the CDR3 is TGTGCCAGCAGTTACACAGGTTCTGGGCGCGAGCAGTACGTC. Translated, it gives CASSYTGSGREQYV.

In its sample, this clone was seen a few times. The chain carries TRBV30 and TRBJ1-5, with D hard to call. The V end lost 8 bases, the J end lost 5 bases, and 16 bases lay between the germline ends. The CDR3 consists of 13 residues. Per the germline V gene, CDR1 is GTSNPN and CDR2 is SVGIG (reference sequence). CDR3 amino acids: CAGSIEGDQPQHF. The CDR3, as DNA: TGTGCCGGATCAATTGAGGGCGATCAGCCCCAGCATTTT. The variable domain in full, completed from reference TRBV30 and TRBJ1-5, reads SQTIHQWPATLVQPVGSPLSLECTVEGTSNPNLYWYRQAAGRGLQLLFYSVGIGQISSEVPQNLSASRPQDRQFILSSKKLLLSDSGFYLCAGSIEGDQPQHFGDGTRLSIL.

CDR3 DNA: TGTGCCAGCAGCTTCTGGGCGGGGGGGAGTCAAGAGACCCAGTACTTC. It codes for CASSFWAGGSQETQYF. The rearrangement uses TRBV7-2 and TRBJ2-5, with 9 bases matching TRBD2. Germline V lookup: CDR1 SGHTA, CDR2 FQGNSA. The CDR3 spans 16 residues. V gave up 3 bases and J gave up 2 bases; unmatched junction bases: 7.

This rearrangement joins TRBV4-3 to TRBJ2-7; weak D call: TRBD1 (7 bases). Between the trimmed V and J ends, which lost 3 bases and 0 bases, there was a span of 18 bases. The CDR3 loop spans 17 amino acids. Germline V gives CDR1 LGHNA, CDR2 YSLEER. CDR3 sequence: CASSHAIPRDSSYEQYF. CDR3 nucleotide sequence: TGCGCCAGCAGCCACGCTATCCCGCGGGACAGCTCCTACGAGCAGTACTTC.

This clone was observed many times. The V gene is TRBV18, the J gene TRBJ1-1; D unresolved. V lost 1 base, J lost 3 bases, and 6 bases lay in between. CDR1 and CDR2 (germline): KGHSH, LQKENI. There are 13 residues in the CDR3. The CDR3 DNA reads TGTGCCAGCTCACCACGGCTTTACACTGAAGCTTTCTTT. Translation gives CASSPRLYTEAFF.

The rearrangement links TRBV7-9 to TRBJ2-1; 8 nucleotides agree with TRBD2. Trimming removed 6 bases from V and 8 bases from J; junction bases left unmatched: 15. The CDR3 is 16 amino acids. Looked up from germline, CDR1 is SEHNR and CDR2 is FQNEAQ (reference sequence). The CDR3 sequence: CASRQSGAGVGDEQFF. The CDR3 bases are TGTGCCAGCAGACAAAGCGGAGCGGGGGTAGGAGATGAGCAGTTCTTC.

This sequence joins TRBV3-1 (or the pseudogene TRBV3-2) and TRBJ2-3, with D possibly being TRBD2 (5 bases). Trimming removed 0 bases at V and 2 bases at J, with 12 bases between. The germline CDR1 and CDR2 sequences are LGHDT and YNNKEL (reference sequence). The CDR3 contains 16 residues. The DNA for the CDR3 is TGTGCCAGCAGCCAAGATATTGGGAGCTACACAGATACGCAGTATTTT. Translating gives CASSQDIGSYTDTQYF.

The V and J genes are TRBV28 and TRBJ1-1, with 8 bases aligning to TRBD1. The CDR3 covers 14 residues. Unmatched junction bases numbered 6, after V lost 5 bases and J lost 4 bases. Per the germline V gene, CDR1 is MDHEN and CDR2 is SYDVKM. CDR3 bases: TGTGCCAGCAGTGGGCCGGGACAGGTCACTGAAGCTTTCTTT. It specifies CASSGPGQVTEAFF.